These T cell receptor beta chains were read from a single sample in a study of neurological immune-mediated disorders. TCRdb called the 5' RACE reads again in MiXCR, with one record for every CDR3 protein. The profile shows tens of thousands of distinct CDR3 sequences, under 4.5% of them singletons. Sequencing was carried out using PBMCs. Receptor source: a woman aged 50 to 60 with multiple sclerosis. Each CDR3 is given with its conserved first and last residue. D genes are given only for firm matches. A clone size is listed for some rows: how often the clone was seen (once, few, many), or a class if it is expanded.

many	-	TRBV20-1	TRBJ2-5	CSANSAKIQGRETQYF	TGCAGTGCCAACTCCGCTAAGATACAGGGCCGAGAGACCCAGTACTTC
many	-	TRBV10-3	TRBJ1-6	CATKTGLNSPLHF	TGTGCCACCAAGACCGGGTTAAATTCACCCCTCCACTTT
many	-	TRBV7-9	TRBJ2-2	CASTRGGAATGELFF	TGTGCCAGCACCCGTGGGGGGGCGGCCACCGGGGAGCTGTTTTTT
many	-	TRBV7-8	TRBJ2-3	CASSPRGFTDTQYF	TGTGCCAGCAGCCCCAGGGGCTTCACAGATACGCAGTATTTT
few	-	TRBV6-5	TRBJ2-7	CASSYSGGREQYF	TGTGCCAGCAGTTACTCGGGGGGGCGGGAGCAGTACTTC
many	-	TRBV27	TRBJ1-2	CASRPAANYGYTF	TGTGCCAGCAGGCCGGCGGCTAACTATGGCTACACCTTC
many	-	TRBV20-1	TRBJ2-2	CSAITGPNTGELFF	TGCAGTGCTATAACGGGCCCGAACACCGGGGAGCTGTTTTTT
many	TRBD2	TRBV5-1	TRBJ2-1	CASSLGGGPTSYNEQFF	TGCGCCAGCAGCTTGGGCGGGGGGCCTACCTCCTACAATGAGCAGTTCTTC
-	-	TRBV5-1	TRBJ1-6	CASSLDGSSYNSPLHF	TGCGCCAGCAGCTTGGACGGGAGCTCCTATAATTCACCCCTCCACTTT
many	-	TRBV15	TRBJ2-7	CATSRATPPYEQYF	TGTGCCACCAGCAGAGCAACGCCTCCCTACGAGCAGTACTTC
many	TRBD1	TRBV28	TRBJ2-7	CASSLNRGIDEQYF	TGTGCCAGCAGTCTGAACAGGGGGATTGACGAGCAGTACTTC
many	-	TRBV4-3	TRBJ1-2	CASSQEGFGYTF	TGCGCCAGCAGCCAAGAGGGGTTTGGCTACACCTTC
many	-	TRBV29-1	TRBJ2-3	CSVARFGGPTDTQYF	TGCAGCGTTGCACGGTTCGGGGGACCCACAGATACGCAGTATTTT
few	TRBD2	TRBV20-1	TRBJ2-7	CSARPRAAGTSGISYEQYF	TGCAGTGCTAGACCTAGGGCCGCCGGGACTAGCGGGATCTCCTACGAGCAGTACTTC
many	-	TRBV5-1	TRBJ1-5	CASSLESGTNQPQHF	TGCGCCAGCAGCTTGGAGTCAGGGACCAATCAGCCCCAGCATTTT
many	-	TRBV6-6	TRBJ2-5	CASSYGGERTQYF	TGTGCCAGCAGTTACGGCGGAGAAAGGACCCAGTACTTC
many	TRBD2	TRBV6-1	TRBJ2-1	CASSLAGDHNEQFF	TGTGCCAGCAGTTTAGCGGGGGACCACAATGAGCAGTTCTTC
many	-	TRBV24-1	TRBJ2-1	CATSDLQGGNEQFF	TGTGCCACCAGTGATTTGCAAGGGGGAAATGAGCAGTTCTTC
many	TRBD1	TRBV5-5	TRBJ2-1	CASSPGQGSDNEQFF	TGTGCCAGCAGCCCGGGACAGGGATCGGACAATGAGCAGTTCTTC
many	TRBD2	TRBV12-3/TRBV12-4	TRBJ2-3	CASSLKAGADTQYF	TGTGCCAGCAGTTTAAAAGCGGGGGCAGATACGCAGTATTTT
many	-	TRBV20-1	TRBJ1-1	CSARGDRYTEAFF	TGCAGTGCTAGAGGGGACCGTTACACTGAAGCTTTCTTT
many	-	TRBV5-1	TRBJ1-4	CASSLRPNEKLFF	TGCGCCAGCAGCTTGCGACCGAATGAAAAACTGTTTTTT
many	-	TRBV7-2	TRBJ2-6	CASSLAVLGANVLTF	TGTGCCAGCAGCTTAGCGGTGCTTGGGGCCAACGTCCTGACTTTC
many	TRBD2	TRBV7-6	TRBJ2-1	CASSTGLDYEQFF	TGTGCCAGCAGCACGGGACTAGACTATGAGCAGTTCTTC
many	TRBD2	TRBV6-6	TRBJ2-4	CASTPERLAGGILAKNIQYF	TGTGCCAGCACCCCGGAGCGGCTAGCGGGGGGGATACTAGCCAAAAACATTCAGTACTTC
many	-	TRBV12-3/TRBV12-4	TRBJ2-2	CASSRTNTGELFF	TGTGCCAGCAGCCGGACTAACACCGGGGAGCTGTTTTTT
many	TRBD2	TRBV5-1	TRBJ2-1	CASSPRTSGWNEQFF	TGCGCCAGCAGCCCGCGGACTAGCGGGTGGAATGAGCAGTTCTTC
many	TRBD1	TRBV6-6	TRBJ2-2	CASSLQGAGELFF	TGTGCCAGCAGCCTACAGGGGGCAGGGGAGCTGTTTTTT
many	-	TRBV7-2	TRBJ2-7	CASSLGVGGEQYF	TGTGCCAGCAGCTTAGGGGTAGGGGGCGAGCAGTACTTC
many	TRBD2	TRBV7-3	TRBJ2-2	CASSVAGGLNTGELFF	TGTGCCAGCAGCGTCGCGGGGGGGCTGAACACCGGGGAGCTGTTTTTT
many	-	TRBV5-8	TRBJ1-1	CASRNRFLENTEAFF	TGTGCCAGCCGAAACCGATTCTTAGAAAACACTGAAGCTTTCTTT
many	TRBD2	TRBV7-9	TRBJ2-1	CASSSLAGGPSYNEQFF	TGTGCCAGCAGCTCCCTAGCGGGGGGGCCATCCTACAATGAGCAGTTCTTC
many	TRBD2	TRBV20-1	TRBJ2-7	CSAPRPTSGGFYEQYF	TGCAGTGCCCCACGCCCCACTAGCGGGGGGTTCTACGAGCAGTACTTC
many	-	TRBV28	TRBJ2-3	CASSLRRVVGTDTQYF	TGTGCCAGCAGTTTACGGCGCGTTGTGGGCACAGATACGCAGTATTTT
many	-	TRBV12-3/TRBV12-4	TRBJ1-2	CASSLTGPDGYTF	TGTGCCAGCAGTTTAACCGGGCCGGATGGCTACACCTTC
many	TRBD2	TRBV9	TRBJ2-1	CASSVAGDGRGGFMFF	TGTGCCAGCAGCGTAGCCGGCGACGGGAGGGGGGGTTTTATGTTCTTC
many	TRBD1	TRBV15	TRBJ1-5	CATSSRGEDRGGQPQHF	TGTGCCACCAGCTCCAGAGGGGAGGACAGGGGTGGTCAGCCCCAGCATTTT
many	-	TRBV10-3	TRBJ2-1	CAISESRLDEQFF	TGTGCCATCAGTGAAAGTCGACTGGATGAGCAGTTCTTC
many	-	TRBV5-1	TRBJ2-7	CASSLDSLYEQYF	TGCGCCAGCAGCTTGGACAGCCTCTACGAGCAGTACTTC
many	-	TRBV15	TRBJ1-1	CATSSGGKGTEAFF	TGTGCCACCAGCAGCGGAGGGAAAGGGACTGAAGCTTTCTTT
many	-	TRBV5-1	TRBJ1-1	CASKDLGGNTEAFF	TGCGCCAGCAAAGACCTGGGGGGGAACACTGAAGCTTTCTTT
many	-	TRBV2	TRBJ2-5	CASSDPDSSNF	TGTGCCAGCAGTGACCCGGACTCCTCGAACTTC
many	TRBD2	TRBV11-2	TRBJ2-1	CASSLGSGGHNEQFF	TGTGCCAGCAGCTTAGGTAGCGGGGGACACAATGAGCAGTTCTTC
many	-	TRBV7-2	TRBJ1-1	CASIYQGNTEAFF	TGTGCCAGCATATATCAGGGAAACACTGAAGCTTTCTTT
many	-	TRBV6-1	TRBJ1-5	CASSERGKEPQHF	TGTGCCAGCAGTGAAAGGGGGAAGGAGCCCCAGCATTTT
many	TRBD1	TRBV20-1	TRBJ1-1	CSASRDRGLTEAFF	TGCAGTGCTAGTAGGGACAGGGGGCTTACTGAAGCTTTCTTT
many	TRBD1	TRBV5-1	TRBJ1-4	CASSTDRGPSTNEKLFF	TGCGCCAGCAGCACCGACAGGGGGCCATCAACTAATGAAAAACTGTTTTTT
many	-	TRBV20-1	TRBJ1-4	CSARDDRNNEKLFF	TGCAGTGCTAGAGACGACAGAAATAATGAAAAACTGTTTTTT
many	TRBD2	TRBV27	TRBJ2-3	CASTLAGVNTDTQYF	TGTGCCAGCACCCTAGCGGGGGTGAACACAGATACGCAGTATTTT